Shown below are 28 T cell receptor beta chains from a single sample sequenced in a study of identical twins. TCRdb itself ran the 5' RACE reads through MiXCR, one entry per CDR3 protein. The sample yields some 1,600,000 distinct CDR3 sequences, around 29% seen once. The sequenced sample was cord blood. The receptors were gathered from a newborn girl in good health.

The V and J genes are TRBV20-1 and TRBJ2-7; 11 nucleotides match TRBD2. This CDR3 contains 17 residues. V gave up 0 bases and J gave up 3 bases; unmatched junction bases: 10. CDR1 is DFQATT, CDR2 SNEGSKA, per germline (reference sequence). Here the CDR3 reads CSARDYVTSGRGYEQYF. In DNA form, the CDR3 reads TGCAGTGCTAGAGATTACGTCACTAGCGGGAGAGGCTACGAGCAGTACTTC.

In regard to this clonotype: The junction differs from germline at one of its ends, possibly a read error. The genes are TRBV11-3 and TRBJ1-1; D is unclear. Per germline, CDR1 SGHNT and CDR2 YENEEA. The CDR3 loop spans 13 amino acids. The CDR3 sequence: CASSLDPRTGAFF. CDR3 in DNA: TGTGCCAGCAGCTTAGATCCAAGGACTGGAGCTTTCTTT.

J is TRBJ2-2 and V is TRBV7-2; 10 bases fit TRBD2. The germline V gene has CDR1 SGHTA and CDR2 FQGNSA. The CDR3 runs to 16 residues. V was clipped by 2 bases and J by 5 bases; unmatched bases: 5. CDR3 sequence (DNA): TGTGCCAGCAGCTTAACTAGCGGGACCTCAACCGGGGAGCTGTTTTTT. It specifies CASSLTSGTSTGELFF.

The rearrangement joins TRBV20-1 to TRBJ2-1; 9 nucleotides match TRBD2. After removal of 3 bases from V and 8 bases from J, the junction contained 5 bases not matched to a gene. Germline V lookup: CDR1 DFQATT, CDR2 SNEGSKA (reference sequence). CDR3 length equals 13 residues. The CDR3 DNA follows: TGCAGTGCTAGTAGCGGGGGTTACGATGAGCAGTTCTTC. Residues: CSASSGGYDEQFF.

The rearrangement links TRBV4-1 to TRBJ1-6, with D perhaps matching TRBD1 (5 bases). Germline V CDR1 and CDR2: MGHRA, YSYEKL. The V gene lost 0 bases and the J gene lost 6 bases, with 9 bases spanning the gap. The CDR3 is made up of 15 amino acids. The CDR3 nucleotides are TGCGCCAGCAGCCAAGAAAGGGACGTTAATTCACCCCTCCACTTT. Translation gives CASSQERDVNSPLHF.

Only a few counts were recorded for this clonotype. This rearrangement joins TRBV9 to TRBJ1-2, with unresolved D. The V end was cut by 2 bases, the J end by 2 bases, with 7 bases between. The germline gives CDR1 SGDLS, CDR2 YYNGEE. The CDR3 has 13 residues. The CDR3 reads CASSVISNYGYTF. CDR3 coding DNA: TGTGCCAGCAGCGTTATCAGCAACTATGGCTACACCTTC.

This rearrangement joins TRBV6-1 to TRBJ2-3; D may match TRBD1 or TRBD2 (6 bases each). There are 17 residues in the CDR3. Germline V gene data show CDR1 as MNHNS and CDR2 as SASEGT. The ends were cut back, 7 bases at V and 5 bases at J, with 25 bases in the middle. The CDR3 region has the DNA TGTGCCAGCAATCGCCCTGGGCCAGGGGCAGCGGGAGATACGCAGTATTTT. Amino acids: CASNRPGPGAAGDTQYF.

The chain recombines TRBV21-1 with TRBJ2-7; the tabulated D call, TRBD1, remains unverified against the DNA. TRBV21-1 is deemed a pseudogene. There are 17 residues in the CDR3. CDR3 nucleotide sequence: TGTGCCAGCAGCAAAGTTGGTCTAGCAGGGGATGGGCACGAGCAGTACTTC. Its translation is CASSKVGLAGDGHEQYF.

Regarding this clonotype: The junction differs from germline at one of its ends, possibly a read error. V usage is TRBV6-1 and J usage is TRBJ1-1; D not resolved. Germline V gene lookup returns CDR1 MNHNS and CDR2 SASEGT. This CDR3 comprises 12 residues. The CDR3 sequence: CTSSQIYTEAFF. CDR3 nucleotides: TGTACCAGCAGTCAGATTTACACTGAAGCTTTCTTT.

V is TRBV7-8 and J is TRBJ2-3; D remains ambiguous. Germline loops: CDR1 SGHVS, CDR2 FQNEAQ. The CDR3 covers 14 residues. The ends were cut back, 3 bases at V and 2 bases at J, with 9 bases in the middle. The CDR3 loop reads CASSFIVSTDTQYF. CDR3 coding DNA: TGTGCCAGCAGCTTCATTGTTTCCACAGATACGCAGTATTTT.

V and J are TRBV20-1 and TRBJ2-1; D is unclear. V was shortened by 3 bases and J by 4 bases, with 7 bases between the two germline ends. The CDR3 contains 12 residues. Germline-derived CDR1 and CDR2 are DFQATT and SNEGSKA (reference sequence). This chain's CDR3 is CSAREHYNEQFF. CDR3 coding DNA: TGCAGTGCTAGGGAGCATTACAATGAGCAGTTCTTC.

This clonotype was recorded at least ten times. The chain combines TRBV5-1 with TRBJ2-4; D is perhaps TRBD2 (5 bases). CDR3 size: 14 residues. Looked up from germline, CDR1 is SGHRS and CDR2 is YFSETQ. Deletions cut 0 bases from V and 3 bases from J, with 7 bases between. The CDR3 here is CASSLARDKNIQYF. The CDR3 nucleotides read TGCGCCAGCAGCTTGGCCCGGGACAAAAACATTCAGTACTTC.

The chain links TRBV6-1 to TRBJ2-7, with D perhaps assigned TRBD1 or TRBD2 (5 bases each). The tail of the sequence fits TRBJ2-5 better, so the J call may be wrong. Germline CDR1 and CDR2: MNHNS and SASEGT. There are 13 residues in the CDR3. The DNA for the CDR3 is TGTGCCAGCAGCCGCACAGGACTCGAGACCCAGTACTTC. This encodes CASSRTGLETQYF.

In the case of this clonotype: A much larger clone differs from this one at a single base, so this may be a read error. The J gene is TRBJ2-7, the V gene TRBV5-1, with 11 bases that match TRBD2. Germline loops: CDR1 SGHRS, CDR2 YFSETQ. The CDR3 is 16 residues long. V trimming: 4 bases; J trimming: 7 bases; junction bases outside the gene matches: 13. The CDR3 sequence: CASSRRRLAGSNEQYF. CDR3 coding DNA: TGCGCCAGCAGCAGGCGTCGACTAGCGGGGAGCAATGAGCAGTACTTC.

This clonotype showed up just a few times. This chain links TRBV20-1 with TRBJ2-5; 8 nucleotides align to TRBD2. The J call is in doubt because the DNA end fits TRBJ2-7 better. This CDR3 is built from 15 residues. Germline-derived CDR1 and CDR2 are DFQATT and SNEGSKA (reference sequence). The CDR3 sequence is CSAREGRGDSYEQYF. CDR3 DNA: TGCAGTGCTAGAGAGGGGCGGGGGGATTCCTACGAGCAGTACTTC.

This clonotype was seen more than once but under ten times. The rearrangement joins TRBV11-3 to TRBJ2-2; D is ambiguous. The CDR3 covers 14 residues. V lost 0 bases, J lost 5 bases, and 7 bases lay in between. CDR1 is SGHNT, CDR2 YENEEA, per germline. The CDR3 loop reads CASSLEGSTGELFF. DNA of the CDR3: TGTGCCAGCAGCTTAGAGGGATCTACCGGGGAGCTGTTTTTT.

The table lists this clonotype with many counts. The chain joins TRBV4-2 to TRBJ2-5, with D unresolved. The CDR3 loop spans 13 amino acids. Trimming cost V 0 bases and J 1 base, with 3 bases left between them. The germline V gene has CDR1 LGHNA and CDR2 YNFKEQ. CDR3 sequence: CASSQDIQETQYF. The CDR3 nucleotides are TGTGCCAGCAGCCAAGATATCCAAGAGACCCAGTACTTC.

This chain joins TRBV18 and TRBJ1-2, with a tentative D call TRBD1 (6 bases). CDR3 length equals 14 residues. CDR1 and CDR2 (germline): KGHSH, LQKENI. V shed 2 bases and J shed 6 bases, with 13 bases lying between them. The CDR3 is CASSPSTGGDGYTF. The CDR3 DNA is TGTGCCAGCTCACCATCGACAGGCGGGGATGGCTACACCTTC.

V usage is TRBV3-1 and J usage is TRBJ2-3; D might be TRBD1 or TRBD2, each matching 6 bases. The length of the CDR3 is 16 residues. Trimming removed 2 bases at V and 7 bases at J, with 19 bases between. Germline values: CDR1 LGHDT, CDR2 YNNKEL (reference sequence). The CDR3 sequence is CASSQNAPRGLNTQYF. The CDR3 nucleotides read TGTGCCAGCAGCCAAAATGCCCCCCGGGGGCTGAATACGCAGTATTTT.

This clonotype was recorded a few times. The chain employs TRBV28 and TRBJ2-2; 12 bases fit TRBD1. Trimming at V came to 3 bases and at J to 6 bases, leaving 2 bases not matched to a gene. Germline V CDR1 and CDR2: MDHEN, SYDVKM. The length of the CDR3 is 15 residues. CDR3 nucleotide sequence: TGTGCCAGCAGTTTCCGGGACAGGGGGCCCGGGGAGCTGTTTTTT. It codes for CASSFRDRGPGELFF. Full variable domain (missing parts from reference TRBV28 and TRBJ2-2): DVKVTQSSRYLVKRTGEKVFLECVQDMDHENMFWYRQDPGLGLRLIYFSYDVKMKEKGDIPEGYSVSREKKERFSLILESASTNQTSMYLCASSFRDRGPGELFFGEGSRLTVL.

This rearrangement joins TRBV24-1 to TRBJ1-1; D not certain. V lost 10 bases to trimming and J lost 1 base, with 6 bases between them. The CDR3 consists of 11 residues. CDR1 and CDR2 (germline): KGHDR, SFDVKD. The CDR3 nucleotides are TGTGCCACTCGGCCGAACACTGAAGCTTTCTTT. Residues: CATRPNTEAFF.

The chain couples TRBV5-1 to TRBJ2-7; D is perhaps TRBD1 or TRBD2 (5 bases each). The CDR3 covers 15 residues. Looked up from germline, CDR1 is SGHRS and CDR2 is YFSETQ. V lost 0 bases and J 3 bases, leaving 13 bases between the germline ends. The chain's CDR3 is CASSLAGTIIYEQYF. In DNA form, the CDR3 reads TGCGCCAGCAGCTTGGCTGGGACCATCATCTACGAGCAGTACTTC.

Remarks on this clonotype: This sequence may be a read error, since a much larger clone differs from it by one base. No conserved phenylalanine or tryptophan ends this CDR3, so it is likely a read error. The chain carries TRBV20-1 and TRBJ1-2; tentatively, D is TRBD1 (5 bases). Trimming stripped 3 bases from V and 5 bases from J, with 7 bases between. CDR3 length: 11 residues. Looked up from germline, CDR1 is DFQATT and CDR2 is SNEGSKA (reference sequence). CDR3 sequence reads: CSASSGYGYTV. The CDR3 region has the DNA TGCAGTGCTAGTTCAGGGTATGGCTACACCGTC.

V gene TRBV20-1 combines with J gene TRBJ2-1; 12 nucleotides match TRBD2. Germline V gives CDR1 DFQATT, CDR2 SNEGSKA (reference sequence). Unmatched junction bases numbered 5, after V lost 0 bases and J lost 8 bases. This CDR3 has 15 residues. The CDR3 DNA reads as TGCAGTGCTAGAGATGTAGCTAGCGGGGGGGATGAGCAGTTCTTC. It codes for CSARDVASGGDEQFF.

The chain carries TRBV6-5 and TRBJ1-1; 9 bases are a match to TRBD1. The CDR3 is 15 amino acids. CDR1 MNHEY and CDR2 SVGAGI come from the germline V gene. Trimming at V came to 6 bases and at J to 4 bases, leaving 9 bases not matched to a gene. This CDR3 is CASRKDRGHVTEAFF. In DNA, the CDR3 is TGTGCCAGCAGAAAGGACAGGGGTCATGTCACTGAAGCTTTCTTT.

As concerns this clonotype: A much larger clone lies a single base off, so this may be a read error. The V call is TRBV5-1, the J call TRBJ2-1; the D is unclear. The J call is in doubt because the DNA end fits TRBJ2-7 better. The germline V gene encodes CDR1 SGHRS and CDR2 YFSETQ. The CDR3 is 14 residues long. The CDR3 region is CASRGIASYNEQYF. DNA for the CDR3: TGCGCCAGCAGGGGGATAGCCTCCTACAATGAGCAGTACTTC.

The chain employs TRBV27 and TRBJ1-1; 7 positions match TRBD1. Germline CDR1 is MNHEY and CDR2 is SMNVEV (reference sequence). This CDR3 is 14 amino acids long. The junction had 2 bases not matched to a gene; V was cut back by 0 bases and J by 4 bases. The CDR3 spells CASSLSRGPTEAFF. CDR3 DNA sequence: TGTGCCAGCAGTTTATCAAGGGGGCCCACTGAAGCTTTCTTT.

The chain employs TRBV20-1 and TRBJ2-7; TRBD2 matches at 14 bases. Trimming took 2 bases from V and 7 from J; bases not matched to a gene: 7. The CDR3 loop spans 15 amino acids. Germline assignment: CDR1 DFQATT and CDR2 SNEGSKA (reference sequence). The CDR3 here is CSARPTSGRVNEQYF. The CDR3 nucleotides read TGCAGTGCTAGACCGACTAGCGGGAGGGTGAATGAGCAGTACTTC.